The clone carrying this T cell receptor beta chain was seen just once. As yet, its antigen is unknown. This specimen comes from a study of cytomegalovirus exposure and HLA in healthy donors. Study-wide results and caveats: Later analysis revealed greater clonal expansion in HLA-associated TCR beta chains than in equally common others. Common viral pathogens seemed to be connected with several of the most significant clusters, according to a later analysis.

The primer mix had 60 Vbeta and 13 Jbeta primers. Profiling relied on immunoSEQ multiplex PCR, and the TCRdb table lists in-frame clones only, not all of them. Of under 200,000 clones in the sample, 70% to 85% were seen once. The CDR3 spans 11 residues. The V end was cut by 5 bases, the J end by 4 bases, with 6 bases between. Germline CDR1 SGHVS, CDR2 FQNEAQ. The receptor comes from a man aged 45 to 65 in good health and CMV-seropositive. The rearrangement joins TRBV7-8 to TRBJ2-7, with D unclear. Sequences were obtained from PBMCs. This CDR3 reads CASSHRYEQYF. In DNA, the CDR3 is TGTGCCAGCAGCCATAGATACGAGCAGTACTTC.